Described below is a single T cell receptor beta chain sequence and its context. Its antigen remains unknown. This specimen belongs to a study of OX40 agonist ivuxolimab in advanced cancers. Looking at the study overall: Ivuxolimab, an agonistic anti-OX40 (CD134) antibody, was given to patients. Dose-escalation patients suffered from hepatocellular carcinoma, melanoma, renal cell or head and neck cancer.

Germline loops: CDR1 MDHEN, CDR2 SYDVKM. This CDR3 is 16 amino acids long. The V segment lost 5 bases and the J segment 3 bases; nucleotides outside the gene matches: 5. Generated by immunoSEQ multiplex PCR, the TCRdb table keeps only in-frame clones and is missing some. Here the sample spans fewer than 25,000 clones, more than 60% being singletons. General study results and limits: CD4+ T cells averaged fewer expanded clones than CD8+ T cells.

The specimen was CD4+ or CD8+ T cells sorted from blood, collected in a trial of the OX40 agonist ivuxolimab. The receptor was isolated from an adult with an advanced solid tumor such as melanoma, head and neck, liver or kidney cancer. The chain has TRBV28 and TRBJ2-2; TRBD1 matches 11 bases. The CDR3 DNA reads TGTGCCAGCAGTCCTAGGACAGGGGGCTACACCGGGGAGCTGTTTTTT. It is translated as CASSPRTGGYTGELFF. The complete variable domain, with remaining parts taken from reference TRBV28 and TRBJ2-2, reads DVKVTQSSRYLVKRTGEKVFLECVQDMDHENMFWYRQDPGLGLRLIYFSYDVKMKEKGDIPEGYSVSREKKERFSLILESASTNQTSMYLCASSPRTGGYTGELFFGEGSRLTVL.